The present entry profiles one T cell receptor beta chain with its context. Its antigen is unidentified. V was clipped by 3 bases and J by 1 base, with 6 bases between them. The CDR3 runs 14 residues. CDR1 and CDR2 (germline): MGHDK, SYGVNS. The sample belongs to a study of T cell repertoires in cytomegalovirus infection. Study as a whole: Signatures in public TCR beta sequences pointed to both CMV infection and matching HLA type. Notes on the study in general: Totalled public TCR beta family frequency picked out people who carried CMV plus the relevant HLA. The ex vivo response was dominated by HLA-C-restricted CMV-specific TCR beta clonotypes.

TCRdb reanalysed the reads using MiXCR and keeps one entry per CDR3 protein. The sample has roughly 760,000 distinct CDR3 sequences; approximately 34% are singletons. The sample comprised PBMCs. The receptor comes from a human donor in good health (CMV status not recorded). Some clones in this sample may be carry-over from other donors' samples. V is TRBV25-1 and J is TRBJ2-2; D is ambiguous. CDR3 loop: CASSDLRNTGELFF. CDR3 DNA: TGTGCCAGCAGTGATCTTAGGAACACCGGGGAGCTGTTTTTT.